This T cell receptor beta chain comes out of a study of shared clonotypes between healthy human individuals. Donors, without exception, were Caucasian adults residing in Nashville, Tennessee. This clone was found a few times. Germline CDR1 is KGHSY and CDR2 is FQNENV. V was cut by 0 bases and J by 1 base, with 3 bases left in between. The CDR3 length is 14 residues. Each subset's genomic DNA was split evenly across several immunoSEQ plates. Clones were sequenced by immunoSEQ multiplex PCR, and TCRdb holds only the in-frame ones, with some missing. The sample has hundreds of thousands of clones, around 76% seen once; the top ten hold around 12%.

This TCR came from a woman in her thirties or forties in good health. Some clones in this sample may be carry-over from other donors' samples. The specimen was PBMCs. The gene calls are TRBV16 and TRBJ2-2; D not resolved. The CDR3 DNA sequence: TGTGCCAGCAGCCAATCAAGGAACACCGGGGAGCTGTTTTTT. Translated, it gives CASSQSRNTGELFF.